One sample yielded the 4 T cell receptor beta chains listed below, sequenced in a study of T-cell memory formation after mild COVID-19. TCRdb independently ran MiXCR on the 5' RACE reads; one entry per CDR3 protein. The sample consists of some 250,000 distinct CDR3 sequences, approximately 19% of them appearing once. Sequenced material: PBMCs or a T cell subset sorted from them (not recorded which). The receptor set was obtained from a man younger than 30 who had mild COVID-19 (a few samples of this study predate the infection). Cell type and time point are not known.

This clonotype showed up just a few times. The CDR3, as DNA: TGTGCCAGCAGCCAAGCAGGGGTAAATCAGCCCCAGCATTTT. Residues: CASSQAGVNQPQHF. The chain has TRBV3-1 and TRBJ1-5, with a weak D call TRBD1 (6 bases). CDR3 length equals 14 residues. V was trimmed by 1 base and J by 4 bases, leaving 8 bases between them. Germline CDR1 reads LGHDT; CDR2 reads YNNKEL (reference sequence).

This rearrangement joins TRBV29-1 to TRBJ2-3, with D possibly being TRBD1 (5 bases). The CDR3 runs 14 residues. Trimming pared 7 bases from V and 1 base from J, leaving 15 bases between. The germline gives CDR1 SQVTM, CDR2 ANQGSEA. The CDR3 DNA reads as TGCAGCGCCAAGGGGATGGTGGGCACAGATACGCAGTATTTT. Translation gives CSAKGMVGTDTQYF.

The V and J genes are TRBV5-6 and TRBJ1-1; 8 bases align to TRBD1. With 3 bases clipped from V and 11 bases from J, the junction kept 9 bases outside the gene matches. Germline CDR1 SGHDT, CDR2 YYEEEE. This CDR3 is built from 13 residues. CDR3 DNA sequence: TGTGCCAGCAGCTCGTTACAGGGGGTTGGGGCTTTCTTT. It encodes CASSSLQGVGAFF. Using reference TRBV5-6 and TRBJ1-1 for the parts outside the CDR3, the full variable domain is DAGVTQSPTHLIKTRGQQVTLRCSPKSGHDTVSWYQQALGQGPQFIFQYYEEEERQRGNFPDRFSGHQFPNYSSELNVNALLLGDSALYLCASSSLQGVGAFFGQGTRLTVV.

This clonotype was counted between two and nine times. The chain links TRBV7-8 to TRBJ2-3; TRBD1 agrees at 9 bases. This CDR3 has 16 amino acids. Germline values: CDR1 SGHVS, CDR2 FQNEAQ. The V segment lost 1 base and the J segment 3 bases; nucleotides outside the gene matches: 5. As DNA, the CDR3 is TGTGCCAGCAGCTTAGTTCACAGGGGGCTTACAGATACGCAGTATTTT. This encodes CASSLVHRGLTDTQYF.